This T cell receptor beta chain came from a study of blood T cells in healthy people across ages. The use of a sample-barcoded 5' primer and a J-beta primer mix characterized a second PCR of about 7 to 12 cycles. TCRdb fed the 5' RACE reads into MiXCR, producing one record per CDR3 protein. Among 600,000 or so distinct CDR3 sequences, 25% to 30% were seen once, and the ten largest hold less than 20%. The sample holds many counts of this clonotype. Per germline, CDR1 SQVTM and CDR2 ANQGSEA. The CDR3 covers 10 residues. V lost 6 bases and J lost 13, with 15 bases in between. The sample was blood. The receptor was isolated from a woman of 80 years or more in good health. V and J are TRBV29-1 and TRBJ1-2, with D tentatively TRBD1 (6 bases). The CDR3 region is CSVEQGSGTF. The CDR3 coding sequence is TGCAGCGTAGAACAGGGATCGGGCACCTTC.